This passage covers 14 T cell receptor beta chains from one sample sequenced in a study of CD8+ T cells in alopecia areata. RNA, once extracted, was reverse transcribed into cDNA for use as the sequencing template. The table came from immunoSEQ multiplex PCR; TCRdb's copy has only in-frame clones and leaves some out. The table includes about 190,000 clones, around 65% detected once. Noted treatment: oral pan-JAK inhibitor, 5-10 mg twice daily. Sequenced here: CD4+ T cells sorted from blood, sampled at week 4, from a patient treated with tofacitinib. Every receptor here comes from a human donor with alopecia areata.

The chain carries TRBV5-6 and TRBJ1-5; 7 nucleotides align to TRBD1. This CDR3 is 14 amino acids long. The germline CDR1 and CDR2 sequences are SGHDT and YYEEEE. V was clipped by 6 bases and J by 1 base; unmatched bases: 4. The CDR3 region has the DNA TGTGCCAGCAACCAACAGGGGAGCAATCAGCCCCAGCATTTT. Encoded protein: CASNQQGSNQPQHF.

V usage is TRBV5-6 and J usage is TRBJ1-1; D uncertain. Germline V gives CDR1 SGHDT, CDR2 YYEEEE. Trimming took off 1 base at V and 11 bases at J, with 15 bases between the two ends. The CDR3 is 13 residues long. The CDR3 bases are TGTGCCAGCAGCTTGAATACGTGGAAGCTGGCTTTCTTT. Its protein is CASSLNTWKLAFF. Together with reference TRBV5-6 and TRBJ1-1, the CDR3 gives the full variable domain: DAGVTQSPTHLIKTRGQQVTLRCSPKSGHDTVSWYQQALGQGPQFIFQYYEEEERQRGNFPDRFSGHQFPNYSSELNVNALLLGDSALYLCASSLNTWKLAFFGQGTRLTVV.

J is TRBJ2-3 and V is TRBV13; 7 bases map to TRBD2. This CDR3 is 14 amino acids long. The trim removed 4 bases at V and 1 base at J, leaving 2 bases unmatched. Germline CDR1 is PRHDT and CDR2 is FYEKMQ (reference sequence). The CDR3 DNA follows: TGTGCCAGCAGCTCTAGCGGACGCACAGATACGCAGTATTTT. Its translation: CASSSSGRTDTQYF.

This chain uses TRBV5-1 with TRBJ1-1, with 8 bases lining up with TRBD1. The germline gives CDR1 SGHRS, CDR2 YFSETQ. The CDR3 loop spans 16 amino acids. V lost 3 bases and J lost 5; bases outside the gene matches: 12. CDR3 DNA sequence: TGCGCCAGCAGCTCGCCACTCCAGGGGGCGAGGACTGAAGCTTTCTTT. Protein product: CASSSPLQGARTEAFF.

The CDR3 spells CSVGTEYTEAFF. The CDR3 DNA follows: TGCAGCGTCGGGACTGAGTACACTGAAGCTTTCTTT. J is TRBJ1-1 and V is TRBV29-1; D is possibly TRBD1 (5 bases). This CDR3 has 12 amino acids. Germline V CDR1 and CDR2: SQVTM, ANQGSEA. With 6 bases removed from V and 3 bases from J, the gap between germline ends came to 11 bases. The full variable domain, with the rest looked up from reference TRBV29-1 and TRBJ1-1, is SAVISQKPSRDICQRGTSLTIQCQVDSQVTMMFWYRQQPGQSLTLIATANQGSEATYESGFVIDKFPISRPNLTFSTLTVSNMSPEDSSIYLCSVGTEYTEAFFGQGTRLTVV.

The chain has TRBV19 and TRBJ1-5; TRBD1 aligns across 8 bases. Germline CDR1 reads LNHDA; CDR2 reads SQIVND (reference sequence). V dropped 8 bases and J dropped 7; count of bases not matched to a gene: 4. This CDR3 contains 12 residues. The CDR3 spells CASHRGGQPQHF. In nucleotides, the CDR3 is TGTGCCAGTCACAGGGGGGGACAGCCCCAGCATTTT.

CDR3 in amino acids: CASSLGPGDNEQFF. The CDR3 DNA reads TGTGCCAGCAGCTTAGGGCCAGGGGACAATGAGCAGTTCTTC. The chain links TRBV7-2 to TRBJ2-1; a possible D gene is TRBD1 (6 bases). V was trimmed by 1 base and J by 5 bases, leaving 9 bases between them. The germline V gene encodes CDR1 SGHTA and CDR2 FQGNSA. The length of the CDR3 is 14 residues.

As for this clone: Additional DNA sequences in this sample encode the identical CDR3. The chain recombines TRBV18 with TRBJ2-7; no definite D call. Germline V CDR1 and CDR2: KGHSH, LQKENI. The CDR3 spans 14 residues. V was clipped by 2 bases and J by 5 bases, with 13 bases between them. The CDR3 loop is CASSPLGAGDEQYF. CDR3 sequence (DNA): TGTGCCAGCTCACCATTAGGCGCTGGGGACGAGCAGTACTTC. The variable domain in full, completed from reference TRBV18 and TRBJ2-7, reads NAGVMQNPRHLVRRRGQEARLRCSPMKGHSHVYWYRQLPEEGLKFMVYLQKENIIDESGMPKERFSAEFPKEGPSILRIQQVVRGDSAAYFCASSPLGAGDEQYFGPGTRLTVT.

The chain links TRBV6-5 to TRBJ2-7; D uncertain. V lost 0 bases, J lost 3 bases, and 9 bases lay in between. Germline loops: CDR1 MNHEY, CDR2 SVGAGI. The CDR3 is 14 residues long. CDR3 in DNA: TGTGCCAGCAGTTACTCGACACAGATCTACGAGCAGTACTTC. Translating gives CASSYSTQIYEQYF.

V usage is TRBV4-3 and J usage is TRBJ1-2, with no clear D. Germline loops: CDR1 LGHNA, CDR2 YSLEER. Trimming stripped 0 bases from V and 4 bases from J, with 6 bases between. This CDR3 is built from 13 residues. The CDR3 here is CASSQEGVYGYTF. Written as DNA, the CDR3 is TGCGCCAGCAGCCAAGAGGGTGTCTATGGCTACACCTTC.

The CDR3 loop is CASSQEPGTSNQPQHF. Here the CDR3 DNA reads TGTGCCAGCAGCCAAGAACCCGGGACGAGCAATCAGCCCCAGCATTTT. The gene calls are TRBV4-2 and TRBJ1-5; D may be TRBD1 (5 bases). The CDR3 is made up of 16 amino acids. Germline V gene data show CDR1 as LGHNA and CDR2 as YNFKEQ. V was trimmed by 0 bases and J by 1 base, leaving 10 bases between them.

The chain combines TRBV11-2 with TRBJ2-2, with D uncertain. CDR1 SGHAT and CDR2 FQNNGV come from the germline V gene. The CDR3 loop spans 14 amino acids. With 1 base removed from V and 4 bases from J, the gap between germline ends came to 7 bases. This CDR3 is CASSLVSGTGELFF. The CDR3 nucleotides read TGTGCCAGCAGCTTAGTTAGTGGCACCGGGGAGCTGTTTTTT. Full variable domain (outside the CDR3, taken from reference TRBV11-2 and TRBJ2-2): EAGVAQSPRYKIIEKRQSVAFWCNPISGHATLYWYQQILGQGPKLLIQFQNNGVVDDSQLPKDRFSAERLKGVDSTLKIQPAKLEDSAVYLCASSLVSGTGELFFGEGSRLTVL.

V gene TRBV4-3 combines with J gene TRBJ1-5; D not certain. This CDR3 spans 15 amino acids. V lost 2 bases, J lost 9 bases, and 17 bases lay in between. Germline V gene sequence: CDR1 LGHNA, CDR2 YSLEER. The CDR3 sequence is CASSQHVAVVGPQHF. CDR3 coding DNA: TGCGCCAGCAGCCAACACGTGGCAGTGGTAGGGCCCCAGCATTTT.

The chain is built from TRBV30 and TRBJ1-2; the D is unclear. V dropped 7 bases and J dropped 10 bases, with 16 bases sitting between them. The CDR3 runs 11 residues. CDR1 and CDR2 from the germline V gene are GTSNPN and SVGIG (reference sequence). The CDR3 coding sequence is TGTGCCTCCAAGCGGGAACTACCCTACACCTTC. As protein: CASKRELPYTF.